This T cell receptor beta chain was retrieved from a study of OX40 agonist ivuxolimab in advanced cancers. The protocol was immunoSEQ multiplex PCR, while the TCRdb copy is restricted to in-frame clones and leaves out a portion. This table has some 48,000 clones, nearly 80% appearing once. This clone has just a few counts. As yet, its antigen is unknown. Autoimmune disease history or systemic immunosuppression disqualified patients. This CDR3 region has 15 residues. Germline lookup yields CDR1 MNHEY and CDR2 SVGAGI. Trimming stripped 7 bases from V and 0 bases from J, with 15 bases between. Whole-study findings and limits: At doses 0.1 to 3.0 mg/kg, CD4+ and CD8+ clones expanded. Among T cells, CD8+ cells averaged more expanded clones than CD4+ cells.

The V call is TRBV6-5, the J call TRBJ1-2; no clear D. The origin of this receptor is an adult with an advanced solid tumor such as melanoma, head and neck, liver or kidney cancer. The specimen was CD4+ or CD8+ T cells sorted from blood, collected in a trial of the OX40 agonist ivuxolimab. This chain's CDR3 is CASNPGGSANYGYTF. As DNA, the CDR3 is TGTGCCAGCAACCCCGGAGGCTCAGCTAACTATGGCTACACCTTC.